These 9 T cell receptor beta chains were sequenced from one sample in a study of blood T cells in healthy people across ages (dated by TCRdb to the mid-2010s). Library creation used 5' RACE. The sequencer listed for this sample is Illumina HiSeq 2500. The second PCR ran for roughly 7 to 12 cycles and used a J-beta primer mix along with a sample-barcoded 5' primer. Starting from the raw public reads, TCRdb applied fastp trimming at Q25, assembled clones with MiXCR and retained in-frame beta chains. One record per CDR3 amino acid sequence lists the most common genes and DNA. The sample table lists about 1.4 million distinct CDR3 sequences, approximately 60% of them with a count of one. About 6.3% of the sample is in the top ten clones. Sequencing was performed on blood. All receptors come from a man between 18 and 35 years old in good health.

The chain is built from TRBV29-1 and TRBJ1-1, with D unclear. Germline V gene lookup returns CDR1 SQVTM and CDR2 ANQGSEA. The CDR3 loop spans 11 amino acids. V lost 3 bases and J 5 bases, leaving 7 bases between the germline ends. CDR3 DNA sequence: TGCAGCGTTGAGCGGGCGACTGAAGCTTTCTTT. Its protein is CSVERATEAFF.

This clonotype occurred once. A read error may produce the germline difference seen at one junction end. The V gene is TRBV3-1, the J gene TRBJ2-5; 16 bases are shared with TRBD2. The germline V gene encodes CDR1 LGHDT and CDR2 YNNKEL (reference sequence). The CDR3 has 18 residues. The chain's CDR3 is CASSQPGLAGGPQETKYF. CDR3 nucleotides: TGTGCCAGCAGCCAACCGGGACTAGCGGGGGGGCCTCAAGAGACCAAGTACTTC.

The CDR3 nucleotides are TGCGCCAGCAGCGATCAGGGGGGGGGCACTGAAGCTTTCTTT. This translates into CASSDQGGGTEAFF. The rearrangement joins TRBV5-1 to TRBJ1-1, with 7 bases that match TRBD1. This CDR3 is built from 14 residues. J lost 4 bases, V lost 4 bases, and 7 bases had no gene match. CDR1 SGHRS and CDR2 YFSETQ come from the germline V gene.

The rearrangement links TRBV12-3 or TRBV12-4 to TRBJ2-4, with D possibly TRBD2 on 5 matching bases. V lost 3 bases and J 13 bases, leaving 16 bases between the germline ends. The CDR3 extends over 13 amino acids. DNA for the CDR3: TGTGCCAGCAGTTTGGGTCTAGCTGAGCAGCAGTACTTC. This gives the protein CASSLGLAEQQYF.

This clonotype appeared a few times. The J gene is TRBJ2-3, the V gene TRBV29-1, with 8 bases identical to TRBD2. The CDR3 is 12 amino acids. After removal of 6 bases from V and 3 bases from J, the junction contained 2 bases not matched to a gene. Germline lookup yields CDR1 SQVTM and CDR2 ANQGSEA. The chain's CDR3 is CSVLAGTDTQYF. CDR3 bases: TGCAGCGTCCTAGCGGGTACAGATACGCAGTATTTT.

J is TRBJ2-2 and V is TRBV20-1; D uncertain. Germline V lookup: CDR1 DFQATT, CDR2 SNEGSKA (reference sequence). This CDR3 spans 13 amino acids. The V end lost 3 bases, the J end lost 0 bases, and 5 bases lay between the germline ends. The CDR3 bases are TGCAGTGCTAGGTCCACGAACACCGGGGAGCTGTTTTTT. This translates into CSARSTNTGELFF.

The genes are TRBV7-9 and TRBJ1-2; D gene unclear. Trimming stripped 1 base from V and 6 bases from J, with 15 bases between. In germline, CDR1 is SEHNR, CDR2 FQNEAQ (reference sequence). The CDR3 is 15 residues long. In DNA form, the CDR3 reads TGTGCCAGCAGCTTAGTTTTTGGGGTGGAGGATGGCTACACCTTC. Encoded protein: CASSLVFGVEDGYTF.

The J gene is TRBJ2-7, the V gene TRBV12-3 or TRBV12-4, with 9 nucleotides matching TRBD1. The CDR3 has 18 residues. Unmatched junction bases numbered 18, after V lost 6 bases and J lost 3 bases. The CDR3, as DNA: TGTGCCAGCAGCCACCACCCTAATTCCGGGACAGGGATCTACGAGCAGTACTTC. Its protein is CASSHHPNSGTGIYEQYF.

In this sample, this clonotype turned up many times. The chain is built from TRBV5-1 and TRBJ2-1; possible D gene TRBD2, 7 bases. V dropped 0 bases and J dropped 9 bases, with 13 bases sitting between them. The length of the CDR3 is 14 residues. From germline, CDR1 is SGHRS and CDR2 YFSETQ. The CDR3 nucleotides are TGCGCCAGCAGCTTGGCGGGGGGCCTGTCTGAGCAGTTCTTC. Translating gives CASSLAGGLSEQFF.